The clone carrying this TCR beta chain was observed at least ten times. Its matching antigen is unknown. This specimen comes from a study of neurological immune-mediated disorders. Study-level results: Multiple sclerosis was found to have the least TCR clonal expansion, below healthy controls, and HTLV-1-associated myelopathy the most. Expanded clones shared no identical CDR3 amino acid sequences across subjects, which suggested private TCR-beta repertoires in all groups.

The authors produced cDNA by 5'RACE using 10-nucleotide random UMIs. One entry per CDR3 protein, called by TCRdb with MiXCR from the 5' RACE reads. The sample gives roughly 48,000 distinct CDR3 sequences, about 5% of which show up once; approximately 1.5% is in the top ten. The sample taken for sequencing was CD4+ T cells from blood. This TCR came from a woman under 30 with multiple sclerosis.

This CDR3 reads CASNPTGYMNTEAFF. The CDR3 DNA follows: TGTGCCAGCAACCCCACAGGGTACATGAACACTGAAGCTTTCTTT. This rearrangement joins TRBV6-1 to TRBJ1-1; maybe TRBD1 (6 bases). Germline assignment: CDR1 MNHNS and CDR2 SASEGT. This CDR3 is built from 15 residues. The germline V and J ends were trimmed by 7 bases and 0 bases, with 15 bases remaining between them.